Below are 25 T cell receptor beta chains sequenced from a single sample in a study of OX40 agonist ivuxolimab in advanced cancers. TCRdb's table, derived via immunoSEQ multiplex PCR, lists solely in-frame clones and lacks some. The data hold about 50,000 clones, with around nine tenths observed a single time. The source material was CD4+ or CD8+ T cells sorted from blood, sampled in a trial of the OX40 agonist ivuxolimab. The source of these receptors is an adult with an advanced solid tumor such as melanoma, head and neck, liver or kidney cancer.

This chain links TRBV6-1 with TRBJ2-1; D not resolved. Germline-derived CDR1 and CDR2 are MNHNS and SASEGT. The germline V and J ends were trimmed by 1 base and 1 base, with 5 bases remaining between them. The CDR3 runs to 14 residues. CDR3 in amino acids: CASSEGYSYNEQFF. The CDR3 nucleotides are TGTGCCAGCAGTGAAGGGTATTCCTACAATGAGCAGTTCTTC.

The V and J genes are TRBV27 and TRBJ2-7; 8 bases are shared with TRBD1. CDR3 length: 13 amino acids. Germline V gives CDR1 MNHEY, CDR2 SMNVEV (reference sequence). The V gene end was trimmed by 8 bases and the J gene end by 4 bases; junction bases not matched to a gene: 7. The CDR3 loop reads CASCPGGRYEQYF. Written as DNA, the CDR3 is TGTGCCAGCTGCCCAGGGGGCAGGTACGAGCAGTACTTC.

The chain uses TRBV6-5 and TRBJ2-7; D might be TRBD1 (6 bases). Germline V gene lookup returns CDR1 MNHEY and CDR2 SVGAGI. This CDR3 has 13 amino acids. V shed 6 bases and J shed 2 bases, with 11 bases lying between them. The CDR3 nucleotides read TGTGCCAGCAGACTTGGACAGACCTACGAGCAGTACTTC. It encodes CASRLGQTYEQYF.

The gene calls are TRBV2 and TRBJ2-3, with TRBD2 matching over 12 bases. V trimming: 6 bases; J trimming: 1 base; junction bases outside the gene matches: 14. The CDR3 covers 19 residues. Germline V lookup: CDR1 SNHLY, CDR2 FYNNEI. This chain's CDR3 is CASSDLELAGGTRTDTQYF. In nucleotides, the CDR3 is TGTGCCAGCAGCGATCTAGAGCTAGCGGGAGGGACCCGCACAGATACGCAGTATTTT.

This chain uses TRBV7-2 with TRBJ2-3; maybe TRBD2 (6 bases). Trimming shortened V by 8 bases and J by 6 bases, and 15 bases separated the two germline ends. Germline V CDR1 and CDR2: SGHTA, FQGNSA. CDR3 length equals 13 residues. The CDR3 DNA sequence: TGTGCCAGCTGTGGCGGGGTTGGGGATACGCAGTATTTT. It encodes CASCGGVGDTQYF.

The chain has TRBV5-4 and TRBJ2-3, with 8 bases lining up with TRBD2. V shed 3 bases and J 2 bases; nucleotides not matched to a gene: 11. The CDR3 has 17 residues. CDR1 and CDR2 (germline): SGHNT, YYREEE (reference sequence). CDR3 amino acids: CASSSPTGGGITDTQYF. The CDR3 DNA sequence: TGTGCCAGCAGCTCCCCCACCGGGGGGGGGATCACAGATACGCAGTATTTT. Together with reference TRBV5-4 and TRBJ2-3, the CDR3 gives the full variable domain: ETGVTQSPTHLIKTRGQQVTLRCSSQSGHNTVSWYQQALGQGPQFIFQYYREEENGRGNFPPRFSGLQFPNYSSELNVNALELDDSALYLCASSSPTGGGITDTQYFGPGTRLTVL.

The chain uses TRBV11-2 and TRBJ1-1; possibly TRBD1 for D (6 bases). Trimming shortened V by 1 base and J by 3 bases, and 12 bases separated the two germline ends. This CDR3 has 15 residues. Germline V gene data show CDR1 as SGHAT and CDR2 as FQNNGV. As DNA, the CDR3 is TGTGCCAGCAGCTTAGTCCTAGGGGGGTACACTGAAGCTTTCTTT. It codes for CASSLVLGGYTEAFF.

CDR3 loop: CASRDLAGGDSEQYF. The CDR3 DNA sequence: TGTGCCAGCCGGGACCTAGCGGGGGGAGATTCCGAGCAGTACTTC. The J gene is TRBJ2-7, the V gene TRBV2, with 11 bases fitting TRBD2. The CDR3 runs to 15 residues. The V segment lost 8 bases and the J segment 6 bases; nucleotides outside the gene matches: 12. CDR1 is SNHLY, CDR2 FYNNEI, per germline.

The rearrangement joins TRBV27 to TRBJ1-3; TRBD1 is a possible D gene (5 bases). CDR1 MNHEY and CDR2 SMNVEV come from the germline V gene (reference sequence). The ends were cut back, 4 bases at V and 8 bases at J, with 12 bases in the middle. The CDR3 totals 13 residues. CDR3 coding DNA: TGTGCCAGCAGTTCGGGACTCCGGGACACCATATATTTT. Translating it yields CASSSGLRDTIYF.

V and J are TRBV18 and TRBJ2-1, with 7 bases matching TRBD2. This CDR3 contains 16 residues. V lost 3 bases to trimming and J lost 8 bases; unmatched junction nucleotides: 13. Germline assignment: CDR1 KGHSH and CDR2 LQKENI. As DNA, the CDR3 is TGTGCCAGCTCACCGGGAGTCACACTCCGGGAGGATGAGCAGTTCTTC. Its protein is CASSPGVTLREDEQFF.

The rearrangement uses TRBV7-2 and TRBJ1-2; D not resolved. Germline CDR1 is SGHTA and CDR2 is FQGNSA. The germline V and J ends were trimmed by 5 bases and 5 bases, with 6 bases remaining between them. This CDR3 contains 11 residues. The CDR3 here is CASSVGYGYTF. CDR3 nucleotide sequence: TGTGCCAGCAGCGTAGGATATGGCTACACCTTC.

This clone was found once. The rearrangement links TRBV5-5 to TRBJ1-2; no firm D call. Germline CDR1 is SGHKS and CDR2 is YYEKEE (reference sequence). The CDR3 is made up of 14 amino acids. Trimming left V 0 bases short and J 1 base short, with 7 bases between. The CDR3 reads CASSLDSVNYGYTF. DNA of the CDR3: TGTGCCAGCAGCTTGGACAGCGTTAACTATGGCTACACCTTC.

V usage is TRBV4-3 and J usage is TRBJ2-7, with 10 bases fitting TRBD2. Germline V gives CDR1 LGHNA, CDR2 YSLEER. The trim removed 3 bases at V and 5 bases at J, leaving 7 bases unmatched. The CDR3 is made up of 15 amino acids. CDR3 sequence reads: CASSHLAGGSNEQYF. The CDR3 nucleotides are TGCGCCAGCAGCCATTTAGCGGGAGGTAGCAACGAGCAGTACTTC.

This sequence joins TRBV6-5 and TRBJ1-5; D not resolved. CDR3 length: 13 residues. Germline lookup yields CDR1 MNHEY and CDR2 SVGAGI. The V end was cut by 6 bases, the J end by 5 bases, with 11 bases between. The CDR3 DNA sequence: TGTGCCAGCAGCTCGGACGGTTATCAGCCCCAGCATTTT. Encoded protein: CASSSDGYQPQHF.

This chain joins TRBV11-2 and TRBJ1-3, with D maybe TRBD1 (5 bases). V lost 1 base and J lost 8, with 12 bases in between. The CDR3 loop spans 14 amino acids. Germline V CDR1 and CDR2: SGHAT, FQNNGV. The CDR3 loop reads CASSLAQAGDTIYF. CDR3 DNA: TGTGCCAGCAGCTTAGCACAGGCGGGGGACACCATATATTTT. Full variable domain (outside the CDR3, taken from reference TRBV11-2 and TRBJ1-3): EAGVAQSPRYKIIEKRQSVAFWCNPISGHATLYWYQQILGQGPKLLIQFQNNGVVDDSQLPKDRFSAERLKGVDSTLKIQPAKLEDSAVYLCASSLAQAGDTIYFGEGSWLTVV.

In the case of this clone: Other nucleotide sequences in the sample specify the same CDR3. This chain uses TRBV28 with TRBJ1-2, with D unclear. CDR3 size: 11 residues. The V and J ends lost 5 bases and 7 bases respectively, with 8 bases between them. Germline CDR1 is MDHEN and CDR2 is SYDVKM. The CDR3 DNA reads TGTGCCAGCAGTGATACTGGTGGCTACACCTTC. Translating it yields CASSDTGGYTF.

The rearrangement links TRBV5-6 to TRBJ1-5; unclear D gene. This CDR3 is built from 12 residues. The V gene's germline CDR1 is SGHDT and CDR2 YYEEEE. Trimming removed 4 bases at V and 3 bases at J, with 5 bases between. Here the CDR3 reads CASSRANQPQHF. The CDR3 DNA reads TGTGCCAGCAGCAGGGCCAATCAGCCCCAGCATTTT.

CDR3 protein: CASSWTGLQPQHF. Written as DNA, the CDR3 is TGTGCCAGCAGCTGGACAGGGCTACAGCCCCAGCATTTT. The chain links TRBV5-5 to TRBJ1-5; 8 nucleotides match TRBD1. CDR3 size: 13 residues. V lost 3 bases, J lost 7 bases, and 3 bases stayed unmatched. CDR1 and CDR2 from the germline V gene are SGHKS and YYEKEE (reference sequence).

The rearrangement joins TRBV11-2 to TRBJ1-1; 8 bases match TRBD1. This CDR3 contains 14 residues. The V and J ends lost 6 bases and 6 bases, in that order; junction bases with no gene match: 9. CDR1 is SGHAT and CDR2 is FQNNGV in the germline V gene. In DNA, the CDR3 is TGTGCCAGCAGAGTACAGGGGGAAGCGGCTGAAGCTTTCTTT. The encoded protein is CASRVQGEAAEAFF.

The chain has TRBV11-1 and TRBJ2-7, with TRBD2 matching over 9 bases. Germline V gives CDR1 SGHAT, CDR2 FQDESV (reference sequence). This CDR3 region has 15 residues. V lost 4 bases and J lost 4; bases outside the gene matches: 8. CDR3 nucleotides: TGTGCCAGCAGCTCCCCCGAGCGGGGGGAGTACGAGCAGTACTTC. Translated, it gives CASSSPERGEYEQYF. Complete variable domain (other parts from reference TRBV11-1 and TRBJ2-7): EAEVAQSPRYKITEKSQAVAFWCDPISGHATLYWYRQILGQGPELLVQFQDESVVDDSQLPKDRFSAERLKGVDSTLKIQPAELGDSAMYLCASSSPERGEYEQYFGPGTRLTVT.

This chain connects TRBV5-4 to TRBJ1-2, with D possibly TRBD1 on 6 matching bases. The CDR3 runs 14 residues. Germline assignment: CDR1 SGHNT and CDR2 YYREEE (reference sequence). Trimming removed 4 bases from V and 4 bases from J, with 14 bases in between. In DNA form, the CDR3 reads TGTGCCAGCAGCCTGGGAGGGGGATTCTATGGCTACACCTTC. Translating gives CASSLGGGFYGYTF.

The CDR3 reads CASSQEHGALYGYTF. Here the CDR3 DNA reads TGCGCCAGCAGCCAAGAACACGGGGCCTTATATGGCTACACCTTC. The V and J genes are TRBV4-1 and TRBJ1-2; D perhaps matches TRBD1 (5 bases). Looked up from germline, CDR1 is MGHRA and CDR2 is YSYEKL. The CDR3 loop spans 15 amino acids. The V end was cut by 0 bases, the J end by 5 bases, with 13 bases between.

The V and J genes are TRBV7-3 and TRBJ2-2; 15 bases are shared with TRBD2. The CDR3 spans 21 residues. Germline V CDR1 and CDR2: SGHTA, FQGTGA. Trimming cost V 0 bases and J 0 bases; bases outside gene matches: 8. This chain's CDR3 is CASSLTVGLAGGIANTGELFF. The CDR3 coding sequence is TGTGCCAGCAGCTTAACAGTGGGACTAGCGGGAGGAATCGCGAACACCGGGGAGCTGTTTTTT.

For the CDR3, the DNA is TGCGCCAGCAGCTTCGGAACAGGGGCCTACGAGCAGTACGTC. It is translated as CASSFGTGAYEQYV. The genes are TRBV5-1 and TRBJ2-7, with 7 bases matching TRBD1. CDR3 length: 14 residues. V shed 2 bases and J 2 bases; nucleotides not matched to a gene: 4. Germline V CDR1 and CDR2: SGHRS, YFSETQ.

The gene calls are TRBV13 and TRBJ2-1, with a possible D match to TRBD2 (5 bases). Germline loops: CDR1 PRHDT, CDR2 FYEKMQ (reference sequence). The CDR3 is 14 residues long. Trimming took off 9 bases at V and 5 bases at J, with 17 bases between the two ends. Here the CDR3 reads CASRGSLANNEQFF. As DNA, the CDR3 is TGTGCCAGTAGAGGTAGCCTAGCTAACAATGAGCAGTTCTTC.